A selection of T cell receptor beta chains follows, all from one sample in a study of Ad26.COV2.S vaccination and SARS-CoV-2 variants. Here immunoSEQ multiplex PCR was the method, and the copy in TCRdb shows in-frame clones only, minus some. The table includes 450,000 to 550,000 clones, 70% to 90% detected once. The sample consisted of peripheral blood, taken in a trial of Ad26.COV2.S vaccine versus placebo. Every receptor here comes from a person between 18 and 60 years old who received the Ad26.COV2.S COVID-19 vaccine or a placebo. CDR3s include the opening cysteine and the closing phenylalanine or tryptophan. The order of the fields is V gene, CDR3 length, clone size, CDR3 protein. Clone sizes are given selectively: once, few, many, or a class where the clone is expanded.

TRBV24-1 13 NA CATSGGNNQPQHF
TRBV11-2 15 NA CASSQLAANTGELFF
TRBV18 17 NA CASSPPTGTTNTGELFF
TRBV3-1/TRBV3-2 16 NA CASSQEGTSGSYEQYF
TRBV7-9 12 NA CASSRTGTEAFF
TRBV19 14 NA CASSRTGSSYEQYF
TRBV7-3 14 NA CASSLAPQTETQYF
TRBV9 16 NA CASSVDPLGRGHGYTF
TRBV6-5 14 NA CASSPGQGNTEAFF
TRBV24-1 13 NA CATSDPPGDTQYF
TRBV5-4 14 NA CASSLISSEGTQYF
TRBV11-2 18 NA CASSLYWGKSVASYEQYF
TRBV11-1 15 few CASSFPQTGVTEAFF
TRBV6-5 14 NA CASVPTFESNTIYF
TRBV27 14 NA CASSKWQGNSPLHF
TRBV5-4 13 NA CASSWGPIYGYTF
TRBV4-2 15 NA CASSNGTSGSIEQYF
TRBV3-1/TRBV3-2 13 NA CASPLTGNYGYTF
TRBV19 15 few CASSMVDGSNQPQHF
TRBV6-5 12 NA CASSTTGGKAFF
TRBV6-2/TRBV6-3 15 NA CASSSPGAGDYGYTF
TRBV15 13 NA CATSRDRGGTQYF
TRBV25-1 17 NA CASSEHPGAVGIEKLFF
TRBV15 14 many CATSRDREVDGYTF
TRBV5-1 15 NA CASSLWGGGGNEQFF
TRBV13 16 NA CASSPAGGHYQETQYF
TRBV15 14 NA CATSRGQGGTEAFF
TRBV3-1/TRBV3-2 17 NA CASSLRCGGRRVYEQYF
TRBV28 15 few CASNGAGEDDGEQFF
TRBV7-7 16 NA CASSYGLAGAGDEQFF
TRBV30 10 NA CAWSQGEAFF
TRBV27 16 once CASPPDRMSYNSPLHF
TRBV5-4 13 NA CASSLVTGKGYTF
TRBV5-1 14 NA CASSFQGAGETQYF
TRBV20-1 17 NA CSASYPLSSGGSYEQYF
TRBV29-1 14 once CSVVDRVNQETQYF
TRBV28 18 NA CASSLTSGGYSGANVLTF
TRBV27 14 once CATGTGLMNTEAFF
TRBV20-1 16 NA CSASEAGGLMPYEQYF
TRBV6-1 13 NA CASSEVGTYEQYF
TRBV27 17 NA CASSPASGGTVSYEQYF